This T cell receptor (beta chain) was sequenced in a study of OX40 agonist ivuxolimab in advanced cancers. For this clone: Mismatch with germline at one junction end may stem from a read error.

The germline CDR1 and CDR2 sequences are MDHEN and SYDVKM. This CDR3 spans 15 amino acids. Repertoires were generated with immunoSEQ multiplex PCR, while TCRdb's copy carries only in-frame clones and drops some. This table has about 22,000 clones, almost 85% appearing once. The receptor was isolated from an adult with an advanced solid tumor such as melanoma, head and neck, liver or kidney cancer. The chain uses TRBV28 and TRBJ2-7, with a possible D match to TRBD1 (5 bases). The source material was CD4+ or CD8+ T cells sorted from blood, sampled in a trial of the OX40 agonist ivuxolimab. The chain's CDR3 is CASSLEWGSPYEQYF. As DNA, the CDR3 is TGTGCTAGCAGTTTAGAGTGGGGCAGCCCCTACGAGCAGTACTTC.